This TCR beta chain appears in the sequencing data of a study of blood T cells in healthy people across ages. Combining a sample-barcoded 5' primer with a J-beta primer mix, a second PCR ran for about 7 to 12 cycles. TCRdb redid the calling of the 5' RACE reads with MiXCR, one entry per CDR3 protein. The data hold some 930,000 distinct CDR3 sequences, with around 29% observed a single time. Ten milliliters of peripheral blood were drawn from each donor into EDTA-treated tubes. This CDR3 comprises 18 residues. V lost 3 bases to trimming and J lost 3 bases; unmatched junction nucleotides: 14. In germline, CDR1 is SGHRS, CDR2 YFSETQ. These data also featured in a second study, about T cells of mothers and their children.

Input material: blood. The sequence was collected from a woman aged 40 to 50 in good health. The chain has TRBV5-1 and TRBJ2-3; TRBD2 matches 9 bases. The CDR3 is CASSSPADSGSLTDTQYF. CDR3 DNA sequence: TGCGCCAGCAGCTCCCCGGCCGATAGCGGGAGTCTTACAGATACGCAGTATTTT. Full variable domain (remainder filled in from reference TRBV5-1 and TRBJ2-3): KAGVTQTPRYLIKTRGQQVTLSCSPISGHRSVSWYQQTPGQGLQFLFEYFSETQRNKGNFPGRFSGRQFSNSRSEMNVSTLELGDSALYLCASSSPADSGSLTDTQYFGPGTRLTVL.